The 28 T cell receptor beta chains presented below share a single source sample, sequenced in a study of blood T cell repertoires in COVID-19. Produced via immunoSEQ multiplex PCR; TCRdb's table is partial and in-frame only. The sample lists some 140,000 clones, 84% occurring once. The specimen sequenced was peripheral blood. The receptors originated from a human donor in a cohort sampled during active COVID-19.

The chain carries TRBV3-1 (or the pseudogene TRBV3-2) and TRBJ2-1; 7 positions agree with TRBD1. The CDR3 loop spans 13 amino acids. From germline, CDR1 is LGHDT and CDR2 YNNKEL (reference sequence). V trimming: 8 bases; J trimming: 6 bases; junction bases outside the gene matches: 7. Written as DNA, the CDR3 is TGTGCCAGCGAGCGACAGGGCGTCAATGAGCAGTTCTTC. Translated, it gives CASERQGVNEQFF.

CDR3 residues: CASSYIGEQGNTEAFF. The DNA for the CDR3 is TGTGCCAGCAGTTATATTGGAGAACAGGGGAACACTGAAGCTTTCTTT. J is TRBJ1-1 and V is TRBV6-5; tentatively, D is TRBD1 (6 bases). V was shortened by 3 bases and J by 1 base, with 15 bases between the two germline ends. CDR1 is MNHEY and CDR2 is SVGAGI in the germline V gene. The CDR3 contains 16 residues.

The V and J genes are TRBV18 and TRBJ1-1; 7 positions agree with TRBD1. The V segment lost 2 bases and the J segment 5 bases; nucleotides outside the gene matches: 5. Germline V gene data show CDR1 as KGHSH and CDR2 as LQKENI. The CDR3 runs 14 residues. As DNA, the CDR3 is TGTGCCAGCTCACCAACCAGGGGGGATACTGAAGCTTTCTTT. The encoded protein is CASSPTRGDTEAFF. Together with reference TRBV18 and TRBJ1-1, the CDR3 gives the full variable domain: NAGVMQNPRHLVRRRGQEARLRCSPMKGHSHVYWYRQLPEEGLKFMVYLQKENIIDESGMPKERFSAEFPKEGPSILRIQQVVRGDSAAYFCASSPTRGDTEAFFGQGTRLTVV.

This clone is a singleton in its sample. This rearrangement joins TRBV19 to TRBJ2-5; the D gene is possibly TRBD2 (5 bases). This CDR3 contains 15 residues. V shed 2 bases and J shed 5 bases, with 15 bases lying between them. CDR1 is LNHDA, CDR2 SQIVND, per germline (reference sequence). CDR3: CASSIFGSPGETQYF. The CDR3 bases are TGTGCCAGTAGTATATTTGGGTCCCCGGGGGAGACCCAGTACTTC.

The CDR3 region has the DNA TGTGCCAGCAGCGTCTACGGGACAGCTCTCTCTGGGGCCAACGTCCTGACTTTC. It codes for CASSVYGTALSGANVLTF. The chain carries TRBV9 and TRBJ2-6, with 7 bases lining up with TRBD1. Trimming removed 2 bases from V and 0 bases from J; junction bases left unmatched: 8. There are 18 residues in the CDR3. Germline V gives CDR1 SGDLS, CDR2 YYNGEE.

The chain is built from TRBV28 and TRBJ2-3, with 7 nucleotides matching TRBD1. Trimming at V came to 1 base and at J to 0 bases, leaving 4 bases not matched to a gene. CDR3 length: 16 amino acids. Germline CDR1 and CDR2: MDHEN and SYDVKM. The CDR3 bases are TGTGCCAGCAGTTTATTTGCAGGGGGAAGCACAGATACGCAGTATTTT. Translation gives CASSLFAGGSTDTQYF.

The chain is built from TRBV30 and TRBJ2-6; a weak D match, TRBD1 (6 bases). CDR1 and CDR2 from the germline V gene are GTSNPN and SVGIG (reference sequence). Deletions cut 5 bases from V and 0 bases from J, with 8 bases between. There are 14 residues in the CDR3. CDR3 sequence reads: CAWQGYSGANVLTF. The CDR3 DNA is TGTGCCTGGCAGGGGTACTCTGGGGCCAACGTCCTGACTTTC.

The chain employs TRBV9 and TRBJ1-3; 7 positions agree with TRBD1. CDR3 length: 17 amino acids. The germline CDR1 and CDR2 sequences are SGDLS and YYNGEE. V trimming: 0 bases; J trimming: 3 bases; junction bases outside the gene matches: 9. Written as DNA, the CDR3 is TGTGCCAGCAGCGTAGCCCAGGGGCAGGGGGTTGGAAACACCATATATTTT. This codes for CASSVAQGQGVGNTIYF.

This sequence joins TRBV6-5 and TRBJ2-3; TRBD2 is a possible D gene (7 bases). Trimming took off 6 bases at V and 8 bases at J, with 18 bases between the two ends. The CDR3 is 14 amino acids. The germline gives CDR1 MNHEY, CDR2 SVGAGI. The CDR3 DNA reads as TGTGCCAGCAGCCCGTACGGGGGGCGAGGTACGCAGTATTTT. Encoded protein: CASSPYGGRGTQYF.

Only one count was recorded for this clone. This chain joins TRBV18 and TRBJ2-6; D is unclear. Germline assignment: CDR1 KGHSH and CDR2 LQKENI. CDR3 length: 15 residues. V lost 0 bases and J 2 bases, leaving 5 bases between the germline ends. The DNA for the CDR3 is TGTGCCAGCTCACCACCGCAGGCTGGGGCCAACGTCCTGACTTTC. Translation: CASSPPQAGANVLTF.

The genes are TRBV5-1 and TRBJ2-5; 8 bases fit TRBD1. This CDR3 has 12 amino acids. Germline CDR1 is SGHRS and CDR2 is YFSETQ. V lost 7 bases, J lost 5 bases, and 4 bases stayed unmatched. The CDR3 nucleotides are TGCGCCAGCGGACAGGGTTTGGAGACCCAGTACTTC. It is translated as CASGQGLETQYF. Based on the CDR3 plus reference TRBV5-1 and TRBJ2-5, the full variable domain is KAGVTQTPRYLIKTRGQQVTLSCSPISGHRSVSWYQQTPGQGLQFLFEYFSETQRNKGNFPGRFSGRQFSNSRSEMNVSTLELGDSALYLCASGQGLETQYFGPGTRLLVL.

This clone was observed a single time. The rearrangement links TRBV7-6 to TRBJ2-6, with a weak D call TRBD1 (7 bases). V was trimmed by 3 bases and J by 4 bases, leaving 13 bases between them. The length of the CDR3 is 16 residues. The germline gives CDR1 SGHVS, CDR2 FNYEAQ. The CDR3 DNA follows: TGTGCCAGCAGCTTGCCCAGGGGGGCAGGGGCCAACGTCCTGACTTTC. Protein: CASSLPRGAGANVLTF.

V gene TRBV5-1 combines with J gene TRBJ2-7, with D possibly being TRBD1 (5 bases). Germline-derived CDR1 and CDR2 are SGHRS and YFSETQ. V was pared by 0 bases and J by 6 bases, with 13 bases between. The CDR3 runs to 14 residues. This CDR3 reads CASSLGPREGEQYF. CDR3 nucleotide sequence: TGCGCCAGCAGCTTGGGTCCCAGGGAAGGCGAGCAGTACTTC.

This CDR3 is CASSKGGGTEAFF. DNA of the CDR3: TGTGCCAGCAGCAAAGGAGGGGGCACTGAAGCTTTCTTT. The V gene is TRBV21-1, the J gene TRBJ1-1; TRBD1, the table's D call, was not compared with the DNA. TRBV21-1 is described as a pseudogene. The length of the CDR3 is 13 residues.

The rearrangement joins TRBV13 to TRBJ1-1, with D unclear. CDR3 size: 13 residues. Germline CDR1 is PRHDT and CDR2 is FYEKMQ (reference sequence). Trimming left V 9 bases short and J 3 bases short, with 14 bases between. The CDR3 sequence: CASKAGGDTEAFF. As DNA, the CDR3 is TGTGCCAGTAAAGCCGGCGGGGACACTGAAGCTTTCTTT.

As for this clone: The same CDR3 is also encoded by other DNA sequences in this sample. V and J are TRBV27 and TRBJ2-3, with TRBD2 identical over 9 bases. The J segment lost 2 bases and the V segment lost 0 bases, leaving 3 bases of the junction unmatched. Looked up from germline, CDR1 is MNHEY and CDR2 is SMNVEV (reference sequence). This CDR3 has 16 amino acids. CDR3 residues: CASSLSSGGFTDTQYF. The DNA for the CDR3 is TGTGCCAGCAGTTTATCTAGCGGGGGCTTCACAGATACGCAGTATTTT.

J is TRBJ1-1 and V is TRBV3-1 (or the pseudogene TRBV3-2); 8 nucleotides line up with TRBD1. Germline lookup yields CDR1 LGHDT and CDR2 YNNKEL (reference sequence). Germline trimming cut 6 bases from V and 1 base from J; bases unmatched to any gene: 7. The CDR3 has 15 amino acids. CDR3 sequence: CASRKDRAGNTEAFF. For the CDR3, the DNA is TGTGCCAGCAGAAAGGACAGGGCCGGGAACACTGAAGCTTTCTTT.

This CDR3 is CASSPLGRTPSGNTIYF. Written as DNA, the CDR3 is TGTGCCAGCTCACCATTGGGGAGAACGCCCTCTGGAAACACCATATATTTT. V gene TRBV18 combines with J gene TRBJ1-3; D is unresolved. CDR3 size: 17 residues. Germline V gene data show CDR1 as KGHSH and CDR2 as LQKENI. The V and J ends lost 2 bases and 0 bases respectively, with 14 bases between them.

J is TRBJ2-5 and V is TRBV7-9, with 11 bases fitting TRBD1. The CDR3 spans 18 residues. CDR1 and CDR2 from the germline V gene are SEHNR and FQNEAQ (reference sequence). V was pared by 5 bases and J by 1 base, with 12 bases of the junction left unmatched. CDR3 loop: CASSDGRTGGVGQETQYF. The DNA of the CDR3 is TGTGCCAGCAGCGACGGCCGGACAGGGGGCGTGGGCCAAGAGACCCAGTACTTC.

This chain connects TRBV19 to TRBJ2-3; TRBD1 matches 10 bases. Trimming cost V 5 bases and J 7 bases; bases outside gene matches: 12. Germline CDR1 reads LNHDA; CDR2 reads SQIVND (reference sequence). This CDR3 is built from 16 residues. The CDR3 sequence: CASSVTTGGERYTQYF. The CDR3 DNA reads TGTGCCAGTAGTGTCACGACAGGGGGCGAAAGGTATACGCAGTATTTT.

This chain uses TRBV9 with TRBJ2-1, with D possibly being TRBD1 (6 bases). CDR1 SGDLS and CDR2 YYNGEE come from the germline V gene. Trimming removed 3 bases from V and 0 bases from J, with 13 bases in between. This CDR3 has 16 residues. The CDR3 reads CASSAGAPSSYNEQFF. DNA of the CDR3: TGTGCCAGCAGCGCAGGGGCCCCGAGCTCCTACAATGAGCAGTTCTTC.

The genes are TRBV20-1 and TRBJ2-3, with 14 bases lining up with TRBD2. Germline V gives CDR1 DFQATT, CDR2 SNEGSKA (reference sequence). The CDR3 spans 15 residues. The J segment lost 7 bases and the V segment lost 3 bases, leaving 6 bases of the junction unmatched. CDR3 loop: CSASRLAGGNYTQYF. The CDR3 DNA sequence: TGCAGTGCTAGTCGACTAGCGGGGGGGAATTATACGCAGTATTTT.

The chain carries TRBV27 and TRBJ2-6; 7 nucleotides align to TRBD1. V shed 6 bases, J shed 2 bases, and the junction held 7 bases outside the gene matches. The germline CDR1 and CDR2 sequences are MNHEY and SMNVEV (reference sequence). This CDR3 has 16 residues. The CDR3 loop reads CASRPSDRAGANVLTF. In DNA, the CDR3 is TGTGCCAGCAGACCATCCGACAGGGCTGGGGCCAACGTCCTGACTTTC.

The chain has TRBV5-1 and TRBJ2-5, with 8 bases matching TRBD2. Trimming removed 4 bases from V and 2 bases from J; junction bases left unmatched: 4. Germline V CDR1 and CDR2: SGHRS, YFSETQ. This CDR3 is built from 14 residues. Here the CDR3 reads CASSREREQETQYF. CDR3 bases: TGCGCCAGCAGCCGAGAGCGGGAGCAAGAGACCCAGTACTTC.

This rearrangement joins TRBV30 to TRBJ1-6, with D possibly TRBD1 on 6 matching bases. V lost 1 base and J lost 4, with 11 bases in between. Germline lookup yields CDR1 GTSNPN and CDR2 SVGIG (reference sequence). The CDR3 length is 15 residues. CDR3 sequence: CAWSDETGYNSPLHF. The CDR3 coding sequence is TGTGCCTGGAGTGATGAGACAGGATATAATTCACCCCTCCACTTT.

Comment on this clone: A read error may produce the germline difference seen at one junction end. CDR3 sequence: CASSLVVSGQGRYEQYF. The CDR3 DNA reads TGTGCCAGCAGTTTGGTAGTATCTGGACAGGGAAGGTACGAGCAGTACTTC. The genes are TRBV5-5 and TRBJ2-7; 8 bases map to TRBD1. CDR1 is SGHKS and CDR2 is YYEKEE in the germline V gene (reference sequence). The length of the CDR3 is 17 residues.

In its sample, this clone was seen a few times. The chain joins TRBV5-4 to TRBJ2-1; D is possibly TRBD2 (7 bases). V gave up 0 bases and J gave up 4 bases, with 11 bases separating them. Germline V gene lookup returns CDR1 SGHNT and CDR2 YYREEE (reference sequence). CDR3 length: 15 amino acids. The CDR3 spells CASSLGGGPYNEQFF. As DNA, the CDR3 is TGTGCCAGCAGCTTGGGCGGGGGCCCTTACAATGAGCAGTTCTTC.

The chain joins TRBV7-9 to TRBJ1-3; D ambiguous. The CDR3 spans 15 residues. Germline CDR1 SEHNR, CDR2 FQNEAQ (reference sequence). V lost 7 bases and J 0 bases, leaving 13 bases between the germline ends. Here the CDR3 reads CASNLADFSGNTIYF. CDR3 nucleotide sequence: TGTGCCAGCAACCTTGCAGACTTCTCTGGAAACACCATATATTTT.